This TCR beta chain is from a study of T cells after yellow fever vaccination. TCRdb re-called the 5' RACE reads through MiXCR, storing one row per CDR3 protein. The sample comprises 400,000 to 650,000 distinct CDR3 sequences, around a fifth of which are singletons, and 15% to 20% rests with the top ten. The CDR3 has 17 amino acids. Germline CDR1 SGHTA, CDR2 FQGNSA. V shed 5 bases and J 0 bases; nucleotides not matched to a gene: 8. This TCR derives from a man aged 18 to 35 who received the YFV17D yellow fever vaccine. The V and J genes are TRBV7-2 and TRBJ2-3; 10 bases are a match to TRBD2. The input for sequencing was PBMCs, taken approximately 22 days after the first yellow fever vaccination. In DNA form, the CDR3 reads TGTGCCAGCAGCCCGATAGCGGGGGGCCCAAGCACAGATACGCAGTATTTT. It yields the protein CASSPIAGGPSTDTQYF.